This TCR beta chain was sequenced for a study of glioma-infiltrating T cells after dendritic cell vaccination. Clones were sequenced by immunoSEQ multiplex PCR, and TCRdb holds only the in-frame ones, with some missing. The sample yields 2,100 or so clones, around 78% seen once. For this clone: What it recognizes is unknown.

Per germline, CDR1 SGHDN and CDR2 FVKESK. V gave up 3 bases and J gave up 3 bases; unmatched junction bases: 10. The CDR3 extends over 17 amino acids. Points from the study as a whole: Complete blood and tumor specimen sets were limited to few patients. Higher pretreatment TIL content predicted longer progression-free time and survival.

This sample's time point: after dendritic cell vaccination, including at tumor progression/relapse. The vaccine used monocyte-derived dendritic cells pulsed overnight with autologous tumor lysate. All glioblastoma patients lacked an isocitrate dehydrogenase mutation. The chain employs TRBV14 and TRBJ2-7, with 11 bases fitting TRBD2. This TCR derives from a human donor with glioblastoma. This sample comprised tumor tissue, obtained after dendritic cell vaccination. CDR3 protein: CASSQATSGTPLYEQYF. The CDR3 nucleotides are TGTGCCAGCAGCCAGGCGACTAGCGGGACGCCGCTCTACGAGCAGTACTTC.